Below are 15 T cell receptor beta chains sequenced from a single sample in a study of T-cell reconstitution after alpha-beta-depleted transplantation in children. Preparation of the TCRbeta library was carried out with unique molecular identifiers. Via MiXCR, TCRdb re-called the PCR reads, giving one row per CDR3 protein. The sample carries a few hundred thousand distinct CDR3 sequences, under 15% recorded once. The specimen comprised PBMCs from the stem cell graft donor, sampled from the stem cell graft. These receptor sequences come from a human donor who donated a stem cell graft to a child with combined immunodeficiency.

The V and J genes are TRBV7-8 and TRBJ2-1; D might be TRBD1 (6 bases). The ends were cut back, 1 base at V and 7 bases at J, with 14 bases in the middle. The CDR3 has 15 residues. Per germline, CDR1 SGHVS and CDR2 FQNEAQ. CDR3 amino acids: CASSLGAGVANEQFF. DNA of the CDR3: TGTGCCAGCAGCTTAGGGGCAGGGGTAGCAAATGAGCAGTTCTTC.

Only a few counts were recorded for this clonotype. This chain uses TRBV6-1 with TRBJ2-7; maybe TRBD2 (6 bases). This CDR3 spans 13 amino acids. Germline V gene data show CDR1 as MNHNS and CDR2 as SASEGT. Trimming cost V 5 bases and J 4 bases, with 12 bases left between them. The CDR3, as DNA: TGTGCCAGCAGTAAGGAGGCGGGGTACGAGCAGTACTTC. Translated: CASSKEAGYEQYF.

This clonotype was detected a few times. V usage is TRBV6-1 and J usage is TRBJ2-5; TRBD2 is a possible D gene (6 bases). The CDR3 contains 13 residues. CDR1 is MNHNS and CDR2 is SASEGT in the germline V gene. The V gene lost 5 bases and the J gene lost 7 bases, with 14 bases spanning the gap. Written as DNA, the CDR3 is TGTGCCAGCAGTCGCGGGACCACCGGGACCCAGTACTTC. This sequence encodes CASSRGTTGTQYF.

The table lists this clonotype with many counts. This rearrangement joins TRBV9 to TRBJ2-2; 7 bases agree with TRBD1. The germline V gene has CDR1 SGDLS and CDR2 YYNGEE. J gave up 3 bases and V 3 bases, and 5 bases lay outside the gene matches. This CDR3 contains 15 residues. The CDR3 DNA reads TGTGCCAGCAGCGCCACAGGGGCGGACACCGGGGAGCTGTTTTTT. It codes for CASSATGADTGELFF.

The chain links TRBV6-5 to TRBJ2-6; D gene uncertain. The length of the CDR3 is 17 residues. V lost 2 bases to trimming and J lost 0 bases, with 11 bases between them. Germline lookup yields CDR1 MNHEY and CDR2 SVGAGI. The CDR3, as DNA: TGTGCCAGCAGTTACCAACGGTGGGGCTCTGGGGCCAACGTCCTGACTTTC. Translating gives CASSYQRWGSGANVLTF.

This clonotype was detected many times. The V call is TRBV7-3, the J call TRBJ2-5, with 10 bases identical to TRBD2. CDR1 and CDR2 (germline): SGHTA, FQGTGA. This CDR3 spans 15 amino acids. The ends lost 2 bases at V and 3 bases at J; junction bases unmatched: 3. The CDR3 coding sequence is TGTGCCAGCAGCTTATCAGGACTAGCGGAAGAGACCCAGTACTTC. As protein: CASSLSGLAEETQYF.

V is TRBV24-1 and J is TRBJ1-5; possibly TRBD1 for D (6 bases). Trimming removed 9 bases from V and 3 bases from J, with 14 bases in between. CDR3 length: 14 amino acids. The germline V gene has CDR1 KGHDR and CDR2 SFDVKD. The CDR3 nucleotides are TGTGCCACCCAGGGACGGGACATCAATCAGCCCCAGCATTTT. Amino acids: CATQGRDINQPQHF.

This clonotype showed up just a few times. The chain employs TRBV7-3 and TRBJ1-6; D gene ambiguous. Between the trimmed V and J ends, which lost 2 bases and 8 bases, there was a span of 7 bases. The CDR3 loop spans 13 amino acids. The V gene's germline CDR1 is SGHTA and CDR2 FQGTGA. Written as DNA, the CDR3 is TGTGCCAGCAGCTTACGGGCCGATTCACCCCTCCACTTT. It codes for CASSLRADSPLHF.

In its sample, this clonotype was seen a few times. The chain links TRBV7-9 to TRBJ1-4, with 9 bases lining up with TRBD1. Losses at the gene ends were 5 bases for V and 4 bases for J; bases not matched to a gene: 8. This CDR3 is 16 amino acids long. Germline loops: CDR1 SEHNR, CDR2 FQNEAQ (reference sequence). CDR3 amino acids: CASSLRQDRGNEKLFF. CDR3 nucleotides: TGTGCCAGCAGCCTCAGACAGGACAGGGGTAATGAAAAACTGTTTTTT.

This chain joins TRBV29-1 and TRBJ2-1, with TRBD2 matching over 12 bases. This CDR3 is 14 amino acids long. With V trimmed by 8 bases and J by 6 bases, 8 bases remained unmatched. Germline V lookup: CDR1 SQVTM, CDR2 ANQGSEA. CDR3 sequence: CSSSGRAFRNEQFF. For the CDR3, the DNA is TGCAGCTCTAGCGGGAGGGCCTTCCGCAATGAGCAGTTCTTC.

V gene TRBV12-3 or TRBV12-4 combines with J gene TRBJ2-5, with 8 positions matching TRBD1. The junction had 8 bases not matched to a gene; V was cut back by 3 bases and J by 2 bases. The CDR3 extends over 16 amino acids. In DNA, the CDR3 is TGTGCCAGCAGTTTGGGCAGGGGGCGCGGGCAAGAGACCCAGTACTTC. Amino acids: CASSLGRGRGQETQYF.

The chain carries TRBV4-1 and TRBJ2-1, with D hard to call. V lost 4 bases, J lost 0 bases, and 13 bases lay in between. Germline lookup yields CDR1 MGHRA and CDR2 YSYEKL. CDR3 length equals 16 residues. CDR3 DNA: TGCGCCAGCAGCCCTGGGATTTTCAGCTCCTACAATGAGCAGTTCTTC. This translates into CASSPGIFSSYNEQFF.

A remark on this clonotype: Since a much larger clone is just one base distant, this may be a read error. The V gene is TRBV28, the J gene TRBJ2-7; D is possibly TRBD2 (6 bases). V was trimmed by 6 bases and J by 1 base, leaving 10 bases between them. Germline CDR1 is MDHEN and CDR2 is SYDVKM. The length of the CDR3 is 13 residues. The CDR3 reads CASSRAGSYEQYF. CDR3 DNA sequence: TGTGCCAGCAGCAGGGCGGGGTCCTACGAGCAGTACTTC.

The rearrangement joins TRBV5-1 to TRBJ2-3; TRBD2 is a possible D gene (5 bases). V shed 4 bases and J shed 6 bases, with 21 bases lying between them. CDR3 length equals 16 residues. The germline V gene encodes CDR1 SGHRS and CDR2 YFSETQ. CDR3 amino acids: CASSQGLLGPGDTQYF. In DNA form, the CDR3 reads TGCGCCAGCAGCCAAGGATTACTAGGCCCGGGGGATACGCAGTATTTT. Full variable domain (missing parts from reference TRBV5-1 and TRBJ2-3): KAGVTQTPRYLIKTRGQQVTLSCSPISGHRSVSWYQQTPGQGLQFLFEYFSETQRNKGNFPGRFSGRQFSNSRSEMNVSTLELGDSALYLCASSQGLLGPGDTQYFGPGTRLTVL.

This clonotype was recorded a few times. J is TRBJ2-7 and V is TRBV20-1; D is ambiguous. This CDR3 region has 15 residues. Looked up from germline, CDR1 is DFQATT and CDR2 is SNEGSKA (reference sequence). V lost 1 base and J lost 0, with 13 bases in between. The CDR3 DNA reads TGCAGTGCTAGAGGTACAGTCGGTGGCTCCTACGAGCAGTACTTC. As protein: CSARGTVGGSYEQYF.